This TCR beta chain was documented in a study of regulatory T cells in long-lasting Graves disease. Broader study findings: Persistent cases favored TRBV28, TRBJ1-2 and TRBJ2-5. Possibly, accuracy suffered from the small sample size.

Time point of the sample: newly diagnosed GD, antithyroid drugs for less than 3 months. PBMC RNA was the source of the TCR library. Doctors identified Graves' disease using the American Thyroid Association guidelines. Trimming stripped 7 bases from V and 6 bases from J, with 18 bases between. CDR1 and CDR2 from the germline V gene are SEHNR and FQNEAQ (reference sequence). CDR3 length equals 15 residues. This clonotype has a handful of counts. Its antigen is not known. Investigators prepared the TCR beta libraries by applying iRepertoire HTBI primers and Arm-PCR of CDR3 regions. TCRdb ran MiXCR on the multiplex PCR reads and lists one entry per CDR3 protein. The sample includes about 300,000 distinct CDR3 sequences, about 20% of them seen just once.

Sequenced material: peripheral blood mononuclear cells (PBMCs), taken at new diagnosis, from a patient treated with antithyroid drugs. The TCR originated in a female donor with Graves disease. The chain employs TRBV7-9 and TRBJ2-2, with D possibly matching TRBD1 (6 bases). In DNA, the CDR3 is TGTGCCAGCACCCCCTTGGGGGCAAGTTCCGGGGAGCTGTTTTTT. Translating gives CASTPLGASSGELFF. The full variable domain, its missing parts supplied by reference TRBV7-9 and TRBJ2-2, is DTGVSQNPRHKITKRGQNVTFRCDPISEHNRLYWYRQTLGQGPEFLTYFQNEAQLEKSRLLSDRFSAERPKGSFSTLEIQRTEQGDSAMYLCASTPLGASSGELFFGEGSRLTVL.